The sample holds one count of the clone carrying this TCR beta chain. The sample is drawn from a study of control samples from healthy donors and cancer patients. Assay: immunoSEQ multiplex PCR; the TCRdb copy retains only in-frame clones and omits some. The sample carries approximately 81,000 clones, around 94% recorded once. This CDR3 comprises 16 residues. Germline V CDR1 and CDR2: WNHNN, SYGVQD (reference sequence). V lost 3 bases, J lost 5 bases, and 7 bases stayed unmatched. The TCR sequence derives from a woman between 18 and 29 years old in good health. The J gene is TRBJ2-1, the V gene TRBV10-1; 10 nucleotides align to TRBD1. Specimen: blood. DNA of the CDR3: TGCGCCAGCAGTGATTCTGACAGGGGGCTAAACAATGAGCAGTTCTTC. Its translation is CASSDSDRGLNNEQFF.